Each of the 10 T cell receptor beta chains below was sequenced from the same sample in a study of cytomegalovirus exposure and HLA in healthy donors. PCR used 60 Vbeta primers and 13 Jbeta primers. The data were produced by immunoSEQ multiplex PCR, yet TCRdb's version contains in-frame clones alone and is incomplete. The table lists about 180,000 clones, roughly 79% of them singletons. Material for sequencing was PBMCs. The receptors stem from a young woman in good health and CMV-seropositive.

The chain joins TRBV23-1 to TRBJ1-1; 7 bases are shared with TRBD1. TRBV23-1 is an open reading frame whose function is uncertain. Losses at the gene ends were 4 bases for V and 0 bases for J; bases not matched to a gene: 11. This CDR3 comprises 17 residues. CDR3 DNA: TGCGCCAGCAGTCCCACCCCTCGGGACAGATTGAACACTGAAGCTTTCTTT. Residues: CASSPTPRDRLNTEAFF.

A word on this clone: This specimen includes other DNA sequences encoding the same CDR3. V usage is TRBV10-3 and J usage is TRBJ2-7; 7 bases map to TRBD2. Germline CDR1 and CDR2: ENHRY and SYGVKD. CDR3 length: 13 residues. V shed 9 bases and J 4 bases; nucleotides not matched to a gene: 9. CDR3 protein: CAISGRGTYEQYF. CDR3 sequence (DNA): TGTGCCATTTCGGGGAGGGGAACTTACGAGCAGTACTTC.

V usage is TRBV4-2 and J usage is TRBJ2-4, with TRBD2 matching over 7 bases. V lost 4 bases and J lost 0; bases outside the gene matches: 18. The germline gives CDR1 LGHNA, CDR2 YNFKEQ. The CDR3 runs 20 residues. CDR3 coding DNA: TGTGCCAGCAGCCGAGATATAACTAGCGTCTCCTTAGTAGCCAAAAACATTCAGTACTTC. It is translated as CASSRDITSVSLVAKNIQYF.

This chain connects TRBV5-1 to TRBJ2-3, with 7 bases fitting TRBD1. Per germline, CDR1 SGHRS and CDR2 YFSETQ. The CDR3 spans 13 residues. The V segment lost 7 bases and the J segment 8 bases; nucleotides outside the gene matches: 10. CDR3: CASVDQGDGTQYF. Here the CDR3 DNA reads TGCGCCAGCGTAGACCAGGGGGATGGTACGCAGTATTTT.

The chain links TRBV27 to TRBJ2-3; 9 bases match TRBD2. Germline V gene sequence: CDR1 MNHEY, CDR2 SMNVEV (reference sequence). This CDR3 has 15 residues. After removal of 6 bases from V and 6 bases from J, the junction contained 10 bases not matched to a gene. The CDR3 is CASSAAGTSKDTQYF. CDR3 in DNA: TGTGCCAGCAGCGCCGCCGGGACTAGCAAGGATACGCAGTATTTT.

This chain uses TRBV7-2 with TRBJ2-3; a weak D match, TRBD1 (6 bases). The CDR3 covers 17 residues. V lost 0 bases to trimming and J lost 1 base, with 14 bases between them. CDR1 is SGHTA and CDR2 is FQGNSA in the germline V gene. The CDR3 DNA follows: TGTGCCAGCAGCTTAGCTTGGGGGCTCCTCCGCACAGATACGCAGTATTTT. Protein product: CASSLAWGLLRTDTQYF.

The chain uses TRBV9 and TRBJ2-1, with TRBD1 as a possible D gene (6 bases). The ends were cut back, 7 bases at V and 0 bases at J, with 11 bases in the middle. Germline loops: CDR1 SGDLS, CDR2 YYNGEE. The CDR3 length is 14 residues. DNA for the CDR3: TGTGCCAGCGGGGGCTCAAGCTCCTACAATGAGCAGTTCTTC. This codes for CASGGSSSYNEQFF.

J is TRBJ2-3 and V is TRBV4-2, with 8 bases fitting TRBD1. V shed 2 bases, J shed 5 bases, and the junction held 12 bases outside the gene matches. CDR1 LGHNA and CDR2 YNFKEQ come from the germline V gene. This CDR3 contains 17 residues. The CDR3 coding sequence is TGTGCCAGCAGCCAACAGCCCTCAGGGGGCGCGGGAGATACGCAGTATTTT. It yields the protein CASSQQPSGGAGDTQYF.

CDR3 amino acids: CASSLAEMDRPGYEQYF. The CDR3 DNA follows: TGTGCCAGCAGCTTAGCGGAAATGGACAGGCCGGGTTACGAGCAGTACTTC. V and J are TRBV7-6 and TRBJ2-7, with 7 bases fitting TRBD1. The CDR3 runs to 17 residues. The germline CDR1 and CDR2 sequences are SGHVS and FNYEAQ. Trimming cost V 0 bases and J 4 bases; bases outside gene matches: 12.

This rearrangement joins TRBV7-9 to TRBJ1-4; no clear D gene. The germline V gene encodes CDR1 SEHNR and CDR2 FQNEAQ (reference sequence). The CDR3 has 14 residues. Deletions cut 1 base from V and 8 bases from J, with 11 bases between. The CDR3 DNA reads TGTGCCAGCAGCTTAGTAACTCTTAAGGAAAAACTGTTTTTT. Protein product: CASSLVTLKEKLFF.